This T cell receptor (beta chain) was retrieved from a study of CD8+ T cells in alopecia areata. Study context: Patients took tofacitinib for 6 to 18 months, followed by 6 drug-free months. Findings and caveats of the study: Persistence in scalp and blood during tofacitinib was observed for many expanded lesional clones.

The V and J ends lost 2 bases and 0 bases respectively, with 15 bases between them. The CDR3 covers 16 residues. CDR1 SQVTM and CDR2 ANQGSEA come from the germline V gene. TCR sequencing used cDNA made by reverse transcription of extracted RNA. Using immunoSEQ multiplex PCR, the repertoire was profiled, and TCRdb retains in-frame clones only, with some absent. The data contain about 180,000 clones, about 55% of them seen just once; the ten biggest clones take up 10% to 13%. A word on this clone: Its specificity is not known.

Stated treatment: oral pan-JAK inhibitor, 5-10 mg twice daily. Lesional scalp punch biopsies and peripheral blood were collected from alopecia areata patients. The chain employs TRBV29-1 and TRBJ2-3, with D perhaps matching TRBD2 (5 bases). The clonotype originates from a human donor with alopecia areata. The source was CD8+ T cells sorted from blood, collected at week 24, from a patient treated with tofacitinib. The CDR3 region is CSVEFGEPGSTDTQYF. The CDR3 DNA reads as TGCAGCGTTGAATTCGGGGAGCCAGGCAGCACAGATACGCAGTATTTT.